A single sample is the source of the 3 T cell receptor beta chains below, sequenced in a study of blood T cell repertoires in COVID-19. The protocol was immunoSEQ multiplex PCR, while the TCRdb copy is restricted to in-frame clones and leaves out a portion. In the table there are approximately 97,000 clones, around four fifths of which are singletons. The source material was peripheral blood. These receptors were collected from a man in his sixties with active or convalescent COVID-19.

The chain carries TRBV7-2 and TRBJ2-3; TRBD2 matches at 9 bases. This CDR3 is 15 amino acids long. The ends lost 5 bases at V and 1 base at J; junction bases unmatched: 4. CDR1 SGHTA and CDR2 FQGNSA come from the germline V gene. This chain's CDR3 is CASSAQRGGTDTQYF. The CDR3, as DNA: TGTGCCAGCAGCGCCCAGCGGGGGGGCACAGATACGCAGTATTTT.

In nucleotides, the CDR3 is TGTGCCAAAACGACAGCTTATAGCAATCAGCCCCAGCATTTT. As protein: CAKTTAYSNQPQHF. The chain employs TRBV6-4 and TRBJ1-5; D possibly corresponds to TRBD1 (5 bases). Germline CDR1 is MRHNA and CDR2 is SNTAGT. V was clipped by 10 bases and J by 0 bases, with 13 bases between them. This CDR3 has 14 amino acids.

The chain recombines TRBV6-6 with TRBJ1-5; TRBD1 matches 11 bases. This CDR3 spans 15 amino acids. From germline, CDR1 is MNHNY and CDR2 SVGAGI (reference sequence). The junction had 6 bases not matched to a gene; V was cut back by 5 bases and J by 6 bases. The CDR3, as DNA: TGTGCCAGCAGTGCCGGACAGGGGGCGCCTCAGCCCCAGCATTTT. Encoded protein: CASSAGQGAPQPQHF.